These 27 T cell receptor beta chains came from one sample sequenced in a study of blood T cells in healthy people across ages. The second PCR ran about 6 to 11 cycles with a sample-barcoded 5' primer and J-beta primers. TCRdb ran MiXCR on the 5' RACE reads and lists one entry per CDR3 protein. Here the sample spans about 1.8 million distinct CDR3 sequences, around half being singletons. What was sequenced was blood. The receptors stem from a woman between 40 and 50 years old in good health.

The V gene is TRBV7-3, the J gene TRBJ2-1; 11 bases are a match to TRBD2. The CDR3 loop spans 23 amino acids. Unmatched junction bases numbered 27, after V lost 1 base and J lost 7 bases. CDR1 SGHTA and CDR2 FQGTGA come from the germline V gene. The CDR3 nucleotides are TGTGCCAGCAGCTTAAGTCCCCGAATAGGTATCTCATTAGCGGGGGGGCCAGGGAATGAGCAGTTCTTC. It codes for CASSLSPRIGISLAGGPGNEQFF. The full variable domain, with the rest looked up from reference TRBV7-3 and TRBJ2-1, is GAGVSQTPSNKVTEKGKYVELRCDPISGHTALYWYRQSLGQGPEFLIYFQGTGAADDSGLPNDRFFAVRPEGSVSTLKIQRTERGDSAVYLCASSLSPRIGISLAGGPGNEQFFGPGTRLTVL.

The chain is built from TRBV28 and TRBJ1-6; 9 bases are shared with TRBD1. V dropped 4 bases and J dropped 10; count of bases not matched to a gene: 8. Germline lookup yields CDR1 MDHEN and CDR2 SYDVKM. The CDR3 totals 15 residues. The CDR3 nucleotides are TGTGCCAGCAGTTACTCCGGGACAGGGCACTCACCCCTCCACTTT. As protein: CASSYSGTGHSPLHF.

In this sample, this clonotype turned up many times. The chain links TRBV20-1 to TRBJ2-1; 8 nucleotides line up with TRBD1. The J segment lost 8 bases and the V segment lost 0 bases, leaving 6 bases of the junction unmatched. Germline assignment: CDR1 DFQATT and CDR2 SNEGSKA (reference sequence). The CDR3 covers 14 residues. The CDR3 nucleotides are TGCAGTGCTAGAGAGGGACAGGAGGTGGATGAGCAGTTCTTC. This encodes CSAREGQEVDEQFF.

The chain has TRBV5-1 and TRBJ1-1, with D perhaps TRBD1 (5 bases). The V and J ends lost 5 bases and 1 base respectively, with 15 bases between them. The CDR3 sequence is 15 residues long. The germline gives CDR1 SGHRS, CDR2 YFSETQ. This chain's CDR3 is CASRYLRGGNTEAFF. CDR3 DNA: TGCGCCAGCAGGTACCTCCGGGGGGGGAACACTGAAGCTTTCTTT.

The V and J genes are TRBV20-1 and TRBJ1-2, with D unresolved. Germline V gives CDR1 DFQATT, CDR2 SNEGSKA (reference sequence). The CDR3 runs 13 residues. V was shortened by 5 bases and J by 10 bases, with 20 bases between the two germline ends. The CDR3 is CSAVVPLAGDYTF. CDR3 DNA: TGCAGTGCTGTTGTGCCTCTAGCAGGTGACTACACCTTC.

The rearrangement joins TRBV4-1 to TRBJ2-3; a weak D match, TRBD1 (6 bases). The CDR3 sequence is 15 residues long. V dropped 4 bases and J dropped 0 bases, with 11 bases sitting between them. The germline V gene encodes CDR1 MGHRA and CDR2 YSYEKL. CDR3 residues: CASSPRQDSTDTQYF. CDR3 DNA sequence: TGCGCCAGCAGCCCCCGACAGGACAGCACAGATACGCAGTATTTT.

The rearrangement uses TRBV4-3 and TRBJ2-1; TRBD1 matches at 10 bases. Trimming at V came to 1 base and at J to 6 bases, leaving 12 bases not matched to a gene. Germline V lookup: CDR1 LGHNA, CDR2 YSLEER. The CDR3 covers 18 residues. CDR3 sequence: CASSQVFTGTGVLNEQFF. Here the CDR3 DNA reads TGCGCCAGCAGCCAAGTGTTCACCGGGACAGGGGTCCTCAATGAGCAGTTCTTC.

V and J are TRBV3-1 and TRBJ2-3; D may be TRBD1 (6 bases). From germline, CDR1 is LGHDT and CDR2 YNNKEL (reference sequence). The CDR3 loop spans 15 amino acids. V dropped 4 bases and J dropped 4 bases, with 15 bases sitting between them. The CDR3 bases are TGTGCCAGCAGCCTCGCCCAGGGGCCCGCAGATACGCAGTATTTT. Translated: CASSLAQGPADTQYF.

V is TRBV7-3 and J is TRBJ1-2, with 7 bases fitting TRBD1. The CDR3 is 15 residues long. Germline trimming cut 5 bases from V and 0 bases from J; bases unmatched to any gene: 6. Germline V gene data show CDR1 as SGHTA and CDR2 as FQGTGA. CDR3 in DNA: TGTGCCAGCAGCCAAAACAGGGGCCCTAACTATGGCTACACCTTC. The encoded protein is CASSQNRGPNYGYTF.

V gene TRBV7-9 combines with J gene TRBJ2-5; TRBD1 matches at 8 bases. With 5 bases clipped from V and 5 bases from J, the junction kept 19 bases outside the gene matches. Germline values: CDR1 SEHNR, CDR2 FQNEAQ (reference sequence). This CDR3 is 18 amino acids long. The CDR3 DNA is TGTGCCAGCAGCCCACAGCTGGGACAGGACCGAATTCGGGAGACCCAGTACTTC. Its translation is CASSPQLGQDRIRETQYF.

The V and J genes are TRBV12-3 or TRBV12-4 and TRBJ1-5, with a possible D match to TRBD1 (5 bases). The CDR3 covers 13 residues. V was shortened by 6 bases and J by 6 bases, with 12 bases between the two germline ends. As DNA, the CDR3 is TGTGCCAGCAGCCCGATGGGGGGTCAGCCCCAGCATTTT. Protein sequence: CASSPMGGQPQHF.

The CDR3 DNA follows: TGCGCCAGCAACCCCAGGGGGAACAATGAGCAGTTCTTC. Protein: CASNPRGNNEQFF. The chain carries TRBV5-1 and TRBJ2-1; 7 bases line up with TRBD1. The V gene end was trimmed by 6 bases and the J gene end by 5 bases; junction bases not matched to a gene: 5. This CDR3 is 13 amino acids long. CDR1 and CDR2 (germline): SGHRS, YFSETQ.

V gene TRBV12-3 or TRBV12-4 combines with J gene TRBJ2-1; D is perhaps TRBD2 (6 bases). The CDR3 spans 16 residues. V was shortened by 3 bases and J by 5 bases, with 17 bases between the two germline ends. CDR3 DNA: TGTGCCAGCAGTTTTCGTGGGACTGGAGGGGACAATGAGCAGTTCTTC. This encodes CASSFRGTGGDNEQFF.

This rearrangement joins TRBV2 to TRBJ1-5; 10 positions agree with TRBD1. Trimming took 10 bases from V and 6 from J; bases not matched to a gene: 6. Germline CDR1 is SNHLY and CDR2 is FYNNEI. The CDR3 has 13 residues. CDR3 loop: CATRTGGGQPQHF. CDR3 nucleotide sequence: TGTGCCACCCGGACAGGGGGGGGTCAGCCCCAGCATTTT. Full variable domain (missing parts from reference TRBV2 and TRBJ1-5): EPEVTQTPSHQVTQMGQEVILRCVPISNHLYFYWYRQILGQKVEFLVSFYNNEISEKSEIFDDQFSVERPDGSNFTLKIRSTKLEDSAMYFCATRTGGGQPQHFGDGTRLSIL.

The chain is built from TRBV7-2 and TRBJ2-1; weak D call: TRBD1 (6 bases). The V end was cut by 7 bases, the J end by 4 bases, with 14 bases between. CDR3 length: 14 residues. Germline CDR1 is SGHTA and CDR2 is FQGNSA. DNA of the CDR3: TGTGCCAGCAAACAGGGCTCGCAATACAATGAGCAGTTCTTC. It codes for CASKQGSQYNEQFF. The complete variable domain, with remaining parts taken from reference TRBV7-2 and TRBJ2-1, reads GAGVSQSPSNKVTEKGKDVELRCDPISGHTALYWYRQSLGQGLEFLIYFQGNSAPDKSGLPSDRFSAERTGGSVSTLTIQRTQQEDSAVYLCASKQGSQYNEQFFGPGTRLTVL.

This clonotype was seen a handful of times. The chain carries TRBV24-1 and TRBJ2-1; 12 nucleotides line up with TRBD2. CDR3 length: 20 amino acids. Germline V gene sequence: CDR1 KGHDR, CDR2 SFDVKD. V dropped 2 bases and J dropped 4; count of bases not matched to a gene: 14. CDR3 DNA sequence: TGTGCCACCAGTGATTCACAAAGGGTACTAGCGGGGGGTGGATACAATGAGCAGTTCTTC. This sequence encodes CATSDSQRVLAGGGYNEQFF.

There are a few counts of this clonotype. The V call is TRBV7-2, the J call TRBJ2-1; D might be TRBD1 or TRBD2, each matching 5 bases. Per germline, CDR1 SGHTA and CDR2 FQGNSA. V was clipped by 5 bases and J by 11 bases, with 13 bases between them. CDR3 length: 12 residues. CDR3: CASSRPGPKQFF. CDR3 DNA sequence: TGTGCCAGCAGCCGACCGGGACCCAAGCAGTTCTTC.

This clonotype was observed a handful of times. CDR3 sequence reads: CASRNDRGRDEQFF. The CDR3 nucleotides are TGTGCCAGCAGAAACGACAGGGGGCGAGATGAGCAGTTCTTC. The chain couples TRBV6-1 to TRBJ2-1; 10 bases align to TRBD1. CDR1 and CDR2 (germline): MNHNS, SASEGT. The CDR3 has 14 residues. Unmatched junction bases numbered 7, after V lost 6 bases and J lost 8 bases.

Points on this clonotype: This may be a read error: a much more frequent sequence differs by one nucleotide. V usage is TRBV10-3 and J usage is TRBJ2-1; 12 bases line up with TRBD2. From germline, CDR1 is ENHRY and CDR2 SYGVKD. Unmatched junction bases numbered 4, after V lost 2 bases and J lost 8 bases. This CDR3 has 15 residues. The CDR3: CAISELAGGPDEQFF. CDR3 DNA sequence: TGTGCCATCAGTGAGCTAGCGGGGGGGCCAGATGAGCAGTTCTTC.

The chain has TRBV7-9 and TRBJ2-7; possibly TRBD2 for D (6 bases). Trimming left V 5 bases short and J 7 bases short, with 15 bases between. The CDR3 consists of 13 residues. Looked up from germline, CDR1 is SEHNR and CDR2 is FQNEAQ (reference sequence). The CDR3 DNA reads TGTGCCAGCAGCGTCGGGACTTCAAATGAGCAGTACTTC. It specifies CASSVGTSNEQYF. The full variable domain, in which reference TRBV7-9 and TRBJ2-7 provide the parts outside the CDR3, is DTGVSQNPRHKITKRGQNVTFRCDPISEHNRLYWYRQTLGQGPEFLTYFQNEAQLEKSRLLSDRFSAERPKGSFSTLEIQRTEQGDSAMYLCASSVGTSNEQYFGPGTRLTVT.

V usage is TRBV28 and J usage is TRBJ2-1; 12 bases map to TRBD2. Germline lookup yields CDR1 MDHEN and CDR2 SYDVKM. V lost 7 bases to trimming and J lost 4 bases; unmatched junction nucleotides: 2. The CDR3 covers 14 residues. CDR3 coding DNA: TGTGCCAGCAAACTAGCGGGGGGATACAATGAGCAGTTCTTC. It codes for CASKLAGGYNEQFF. The full variable domain, rest sourced from reference TRBV28 and TRBJ2-1, is DVKVTQSSRYLVKRTGEKVFLECVQDMDHENMFWYRQDPGLGLRLIYFSYDVKMKEKGDIPEGYSVSREKKERFSLILESASTNQTSMYLCASKLAGGYNEQFFGPGTRLTVL.

V is TRBV10-2 and J is TRBJ2-1; possibly TRBD2 for D (5 bases). CDR3 length: 14 residues. V dropped 0 bases and J dropped 14 bases, with 17 bases sitting between them. CDR1 is WSHSY, CDR2 SAAADI, per germline. CDR3 amino acids: CASSESGIFEREFF. The CDR3 DNA follows: TGCGCCAGCAGTGAGTCCGGGATATTCGAAAGAGAGTTCTTC.

This clonotype has a handful of counts. The V gene is TRBV12-3 or TRBV12-4, the J gene TRBJ1-2; D might be TRBD1 (5 bases). Trimming stripped 7 bases from V and 5 bases from J, with 8 bases between. The CDR3 has 11 amino acids. The CDR3 sequence: CASTAGYGYTF. The DNA of the CDR3 is TGTGCCAGCACCGCAGGGTATGGCTACACCTTC.

The rearrangement uses TRBV4-2 and TRBJ2-3, with TRBD1 identical over 10 bases. Per germline, CDR1 LGHNA and CDR2 YNFKEQ. With 1 base clipped from V and 2 bases from J, the junction kept 6 bases outside the gene matches. There are 17 residues in the CDR3. CDR3 nucleotides: TGTGCCAGCAGCCAAGTAGGGACAGGGGCGACCACAGATACGCAGTATTTT. It specifies CASSQVGTGATTDTQYF.

This clonotype was counted between two and nine times. This chain joins TRBV2 and TRBJ2-1; TRBD2 aligns across 9 bases. CDR3 length equals 15 residues. V lost 7 bases, J lost 7 bases, and 11 bases stayed unmatched. CDR1 SNHLY and CDR2 FYNNEI come from the germline V gene. DNA of the CDR3: TGTGCCAGCAACCCTCTAGCGGGGAATCCGAATGAGCAGTTCTTC. Its protein product is CASNPLAGNPNEQFF.

With respect to this clonotype: Mismatch with germline at one junction end may stem from a read error. The chain couples TRBV4-3 to TRBJ2-7; perhaps TRBD1 as D (6 bases). The CDR3 covers 14 residues. CDR1 is LGHNA, CDR2 YSLEER, per germline. The DNA of the CDR3 is TGCGCCAGCAGCCACGACAGGAGCTCCTACGGGCAGTACTTC. Residues: CASSHDRSSYGQYF.

This clonotype was seen a few times. The chain uses TRBV6-5 and TRBJ2-4, with D possibly being TRBD2 (5 bases). Germline V gene data show CDR1 as MNHEY and CDR2 as SVGAGI. V shed 3 bases and J shed 0 bases, with 18 bases lying between them. The CDR3 is 18 residues long. The CDR3 region is CASSYNRGLPLAKNIQYF. CDR3 sequence (DNA): TGTGCCAGCAGTTATAATCGCGGGCTTCCTTTAGCCAAAAACATTCAGTACTTC.